The clone carrying this T cell receptor (beta chain) was picked up many times. Each patient came to thyroid surgery without any prior treatment (of any kind). These data originate in a study of metastatic and nonmetastatic thyroid tumors. TCRdb re-analyzed the PCR reads through MiXCR. The data contain roughly 20,000 clones, around 10% of them singletons. This receptor was identified in a female donor with papillary thyroid cancer or a benign thyroid nodule (not recorded which). Some clones in this sample may be carry-over from other donors' samples. Sequenced: blood.

The CDR3 reads CASSLDRDSDEQFF. DNA for the CDR3: TGTGCCAGCAGCTTAGACAGGGACTCTGATGAGCAGTTCTTC. The J gene is TRBJ2-1, the V gene TRBV11-3; D perhaps matches TRBD2 (6 bases). Trimming pared 0 bases from V and 8 bases from J, leaving 11 bases between. The V gene's germline CDR1 is SGHNT and CDR2 YENEEA. This CDR3 contains 14 residues.